Listed below are T cell receptor beta chains from one sample, sequenced in a study of blood T cells in healthy people across ages. MiXCR, run by TCRdb on the 5' RACE reads, gives a single entry per CDR3 protein. The sample holds about a million distinct CDR3 sequences, about 48% seen once. The sample was blood. Receptors originate from a man aged 25 to 40 in good health. The CDR3 runs from the conserved cysteine through the conserved F or W. Fields, in order: V gene, J gene, clone size, D gene, CDR3 DNA, CDR3 protein. The D gene is left open where the match is weak. A clone size is listed for some rows: how often the clone was seen (once, few, many), or a class if it is expanded.

v_call: TRBV20-1; j_call: TRBJ2-3; clone_size: few; d_call: .; cdr3_nt: TGCAGTGCCCCCCGGTTTCTAGCGTCAACAGATACGCAGTATTTT; cdr3_aa: CSAPRFLASTDTQYF
v_call: TRBV7-2; j_call: TRBJ2-1; clone_size: .; d_call: TRBD2; cdr3_nt: TGTGCCAGCAGCTTACGTCAGGCTAGCGGTTACAAGGAGCAGTTCTTC; cdr3_aa: CASSLRQASGYKEQFF
v_call: TRBV11-2; j_call: TRBJ1-2; clone_size: .; d_call: .; cdr3_nt: TGTGCCAGCAGCCCAGGGCAGACGGCGGGCTACACCTTC; cdr3_aa: CASSPGQTAGYTF
v_call: TRBV27; j_call: TRBJ2-2; clone_size: .; d_call: .; cdr3_nt: TGTGCCAGCAGTTTCCGGGTGGTAGGGCAGTACACCGGGGAGCCGTTTTTT; cdr3_aa: CASSFRVVGQYTGEPFF
v_call: TRBV6-5; j_call: TRBJ2-1; clone_size: .; d_call: TRBD2; cdr3_nt: TGTGCCAGCAGCTTAACGGGACTAGATGTCGATGAGCAGTTCTTC; cdr3_aa: CASSLTGLDVDEQFF
v_call: TRBV6-6; j_call: TRBJ1-1; clone_size: .; d_call: TRBD1; cdr3_nt: TGTGCCAGCAGTTACGGTGACAGGGAGAACACTGAAGCTTTCTTT; cdr3_aa: CASSYGDRENTEAFF
v_call: TRBV28; j_call: TRBJ2-7; clone_size: many; d_call: TRBD2; cdr3_nt: TGTGCCAGCAGTGTACGGGGGGGCCTCGAGCAGTACTTC; cdr3_aa: CASSVRGGLEQYF
v_call: TRBV3-1; j_call: TRBJ2-2; clone_size: once; d_call: .; cdr3_nt: TGTGCCAGCAGCCCCACCTTTACAGGCGCCGGGGAGCTGTTTTTT; cdr3_aa: CASSPTFTGAGELFF
v_call: TRBV3-1; j_call: TRBJ1-2; clone_size: .; d_call: TRBD1; cdr3_nt: TGTGCCAGCAGCCAAGAGACAGGGGTCCCAAACTATGGCTACACCTTC; cdr3_aa: CASSQETGVPNYGYTF
v_call: TRBV12-3/TRBV12-4; j_call: TRBJ1-5; clone_size: .; d_call: .; cdr3_nt: TGTGCCAGCAGTTTATTGGTAGGGAGCAATCAGCCCCAGCATTTT; cdr3_aa: CASSLLVGSNQPQHF
v_call: TRBV7-4; j_call: TRBJ2-5; clone_size: .; d_call: TRBD2; cdr3_nt: TGTGCCAGCAGCCTCGGGCAGCGGGAGTTGGATGAGCAGTACTTC; cdr3_aa: CASSLGQRELDEQYF
v_call: TRBV9; j_call: TRBJ1-2; clone_size: many; d_call: .; cdr3_nt: TGTGCCAGCAGCGAGACATACGGTGGCTACACCTTC; cdr3_aa: CASSETYGGYTF
v_call: TRBV27; j_call: TRBJ2-7; clone_size: .; d_call: .; cdr3_nt: TGTGCCAGCAGTTTAGGCCCAGGGCAGGGCTACGAGCAGTACTTC; cdr3_aa: CASSLGPGQGYEQYF
v_call: TRBV7-9; j_call: TRBJ2-6; clone_size: .; d_call: .; cdr3_nt: TGTGCCAGCAGCCCGATTACGGGACGGTCCTCTGGGGCCAACGTCCTGACTTTC; cdr3_aa: CASSPITGRSSGANVLTF
v_call: TRBV2; j_call: TRBJ2-3; clone_size: .; d_call: .; cdr3_nt: TGTGCCAGCAGTGAAGGTCTATTCACAGATACGCAGTATTTT; cdr3_aa: CASSEGLFTDTQYF
v_call: TRBV10-3; j_call: TRBJ2-7; clone_size: .; d_call: .; cdr3_nt: TGTGCCATCAGTGAGCCGTCCCGGGACAACTCCTACGAGCAGTACTTC; cdr3_aa: CAISEPSRDNSYEQYF
v_call: TRBV6-2/TRBV6-3; j_call: TRBJ2-3; clone_size: few; d_call: .; cdr3_nt: TGTGCCAGCAGTTCCCCGAGGGTAGCGGACACAGATACGCAGTATTTT; cdr3_aa: CASSSPRVADTDTQYF
v_call: TRBV4-2; j_call: TRBJ1-1; clone_size: .; d_call: TRBD1; cdr3_nt: TGTGCCAGCAGCCACGGTGCTGACGACAGGGGTAAAACTGAAGCTTTCTTT; cdr3_aa: CASSHGADDRGKTEAFF
v_call: TRBV12-3/TRBV12-4; j_call: TRBJ1-5; clone_size: few; d_call: .; cdr3_nt: TGTGCCAGCAGTTTACACCTGGGGGTTAATCAGCCCCAGCATTTT; cdr3_aa: CASSLHLGVNQPQHF
v_call: TRBV4-3; j_call: TRBJ2-3; clone_size: many; d_call: .; cdr3_nt: TGCGCCAGCAGCCAGGGACCCGGGACTAGCACAGATACGCAGTATTTT; cdr3_aa: CASSQGPGTSTDTQYF
v_call: TRBV2; j_call: TRBJ2-7; clone_size: few; d_call: TRBD1; cdr3_nt: TGTGCCAGCAAAGGACAGGGTCTTTACGAGCAGTACTTC; cdr3_aa: CASKGQGLYEQYF
v_call: TRBV3-1; j_call: TRBJ2-7; clone_size: .; d_call: .; cdr3_nt: TGTGCCAGCAGCCGAGGGCTAGCGCAAACCTACGAGCAGTACTTC; cdr3_aa: CASSRGLAQTYEQYF
v_call: TRBV7-9; j_call: TRBJ2-7; clone_size: .; d_call: TRBD1; cdr3_nt: TGTGCCAGCAGTCGAACGACAGGGACCCATGAGCAGTACTTC; cdr3_aa: CASSRTTGTHEQYF
v_call: TRBV5-1; j_call: TRBJ1-4; clone_size: .; d_call: TRBD1; cdr3_nt: TGCGCCAGCAGCTTGGATGCAGGGGGCTATGAAAAACTGTTTTTT; cdr3_aa: CASSLDAGGYEKLFF
v_call: TRBV29-1; j_call: TRBJ2-3; clone_size: few; d_call: .; cdr3_nt: TGCAGCGTTCCCCGAGGAGCAGGCCTTAGCACAGATACGCAGTATTTT; cdr3_aa: CSVPRGAGLSTDTQYF
v_call: TRBV6-5; j_call: TRBJ2-3; clone_size: .; d_call: .; cdr3_nt: TGTGCCAGCAGTTACTCGAGCAGCACAGATACGCAGTATTTT; cdr3_aa: CASSYSSSTDTQYF
v_call: TRBV7-3; j_call: TRBJ2-5; clone_size: few; d_call: .; cdr3_nt: TGTGCCAGCAGCTTAAGCCTAGAGGAGACCCAGTACTTC; cdr3_aa: CASSLSLEETQYF
v_call: TRBV28; j_call: TRBJ2-2; clone_size: .; d_call: TRBD2; cdr3_nt: TGTGCCAGCCGAAGTCCGGGGGGGAACACCGGGGAGCTGTTTTTT; cdr3_aa: CASRSPGGNTGELFF
v_call: TRBV6-1; j_call: TRBJ2-1; clone_size: .; d_call: .; cdr3_nt: TGTGCCAGCAGTGTAAACCTCGGGGTCTTGTACTACAATGAGCAGTTCTTC; cdr3_aa: CASSVNLGVLYYNEQFF
v_call: TRBV10-3; j_call: TRBJ2-3; clone_size: few; d_call: .; cdr3_nt: TGTGCCATCAGGCCCCCCCCAGGCCTTAGCACAGATACGCAGTATTTT; cdr3_aa: CAIRPPPGLSTDTQYF
v_call: TRBV4-2; j_call: TRBJ2-5; clone_size: once; d_call: TRBD2; cdr3_nt: TGTGCCAGCAGCCGAGAGACTAGCGGGAAGGGAGAGACCCAGTACTTC; cdr3_aa: CASSRETSGKGETQYF
v_call: TRBV28; j_call: TRBJ2-7; clone_size: .; d_call: .; cdr3_nt: TGTGCCGCCACCGATTTATCCGAGCAGTACTTC; cdr3_aa: CAATDLSEQYF
v_call: TRBV29-1; j_call: TRBJ2-7; clone_size: .; d_call: TRBD1; cdr3_nt: TGCAGCGTGCGGGGGACAGGGGCGTCCTACGAGCAGTACTTC; cdr3_aa: CSVRGTGASYEQYF
v_call: TRBV5-1; j_call: TRBJ1-2; clone_size: .; d_call: TRBD1; cdr3_nt: TGCGCCAGCAGCTTGGGTTACGCAGGGGGCGTAGAGGGCTACACCTTC; cdr3_aa: CASSLGYAGGVEGYTF
v_call: TRBV7-2; j_call: TRBJ1-5; clone_size: once; d_call: .; cdr3_nt: TGTGCCAGCAGCTTAAATGCTCAGCCCCAGCATTTT; cdr3_aa: CASSLNAQPQHF
v_call: TRBV4-2; j_call: TRBJ2-3; clone_size: .; d_call: .; cdr3_nt: TGTGCCAGCAGCCAAGATGACCTCACGACGTCAGATACGCAGTATTTT; cdr3_aa: CASSQDDLTTSDTQYF
v_call: TRBV20-1; j_call: TRBJ2-7; clone_size: few; d_call: .; cdr3_nt: TGCAGTGCCTCTAACCGGGCTAGCTCCTACGAGCAGTACTTC; cdr3_aa: CSASNRASSYEQYF
v_call: TRBV21-1; j_call: TRBJ2-5; clone_size: .; d_call: .; cdr3_nt: TGTGCCAGCAGCTCTTATAGCCGAGAGACCCAGTACTTC; cdr3_aa: CASSSYSRETQYF
v_call: TRBV20-1; j_call: TRBJ2-7; clone_size: once; d_call: .; cdr3_nt: TGCAGTGCTAGCGACAGGTCCTACGAGCAGTACTTC; cdr3_aa: CSASDRSYEQYF
v_call: TRBV3-1; j_call: TRBJ2-7; clone_size: .; d_call: .; cdr3_nt: TGTGCCAGCAGCCGCCGTGGGGGACGCTACGAGCAGTACTTC; cdr3_aa: CASSRRGGRYEQYF
v_call: TRBV29-1; j_call: TRBJ2-7; clone_size: .; d_call: .; cdr3_nt: TGCAGCGTTGTTGCCAGGAGCACCTCCTACGAGCAGTACTTC; cdr3_aa: CSVVARSTSYEQYF
v_call: TRBV10-3; j_call: TRBJ2-1; clone_size: once; d_call: .; cdr3_nt: TGTGCCATCAATGATGGGCGGCAAGAGACCCAGTTCTTC; cdr3_aa: CAINDGRQETQFF